The sequence of this T cell receptor (beta chain) was determined in a study of blood T cell repertoires in COVID-19. For the study at large: From the United States, Italy and Spain came samples of acute and convalescent COVID-19. Nucleic acid was either cDNA or gDNA, and it came from T cells, B-cell-depleted T cells, or PBMCs.

V shed 2 bases and J 2 bases; nucleotides not matched to a gene: 7. CDR3 length: 16 residues. Germline V gene sequence: CDR1 SGHNT, CDR2 YYREEE (reference sequence). Assignments of participants to cohorts depended upon their own reported clinical history. A COVID-19 case was met by exposed participants within 2 weeks before study entry. Sequenced by immunoSEQ multiplex PCR; TCRdb stores in-frame clones only, minus some. This sample carries approximately 200,000 clones, over 80% of them seen once, and the ten largest clones take 3.7%. The receptor was isolated from a woman in her thirties who had been exposed to COVID-19. Material for sequencing was PBMCs or T cells enriched from blood (not recorded which). J is TRBJ2-3 and V is TRBV5-4, with 8 bases lining up with TRBD1. Here the CDR3 reads CASSLWRQGNTDTQYF. The CDR3 nucleotides read TGTGCCAGCAGCTTATGGAGACAGGGGAACACAGATACGCAGTATTTT.